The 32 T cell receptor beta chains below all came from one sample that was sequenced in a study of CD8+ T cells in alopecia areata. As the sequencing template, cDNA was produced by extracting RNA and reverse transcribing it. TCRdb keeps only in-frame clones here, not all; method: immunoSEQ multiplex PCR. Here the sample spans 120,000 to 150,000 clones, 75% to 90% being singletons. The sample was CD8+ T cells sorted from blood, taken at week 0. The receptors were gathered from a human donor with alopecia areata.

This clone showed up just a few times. The CDR3 DNA reads TGTGCCAGTAGTATGCCCGAGCTGAACACTGAAGCTTTCTTT. This encodes CASSMPELNTEAFF. J is TRBJ1-1 and V is TRBV19; D ambiguous. Deletions cut 3 bases from V and 0 bases from J, with 8 bases between. CDR3 length: 14 amino acids. CDR1 is LNHDA and CDR2 is SQIVND in the germline V gene (reference sequence).

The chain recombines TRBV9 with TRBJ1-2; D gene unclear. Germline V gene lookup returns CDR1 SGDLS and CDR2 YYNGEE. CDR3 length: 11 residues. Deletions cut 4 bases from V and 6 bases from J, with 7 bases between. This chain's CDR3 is CASSSRDGYTF. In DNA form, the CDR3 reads TGTGCCAGCAGCTCAAGGGATGGCTACACCTTC.

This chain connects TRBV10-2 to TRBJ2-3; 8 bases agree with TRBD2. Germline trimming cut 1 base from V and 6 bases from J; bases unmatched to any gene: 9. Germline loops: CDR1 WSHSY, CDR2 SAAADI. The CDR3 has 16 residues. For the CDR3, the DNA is TGCGCCAGCAGTGAGTTCGGGACTAGTTTTTCGGATACGCAGTATTTT. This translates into CASSEFGTSFSDTQYF.

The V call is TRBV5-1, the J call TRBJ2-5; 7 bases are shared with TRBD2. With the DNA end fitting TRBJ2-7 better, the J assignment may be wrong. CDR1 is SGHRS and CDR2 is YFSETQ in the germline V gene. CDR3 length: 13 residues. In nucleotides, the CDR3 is TGCGCCAGCAGCTTCGGGGGGTCCTACGAGCAGTACTTC. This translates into CASSFGGSYEQYF.

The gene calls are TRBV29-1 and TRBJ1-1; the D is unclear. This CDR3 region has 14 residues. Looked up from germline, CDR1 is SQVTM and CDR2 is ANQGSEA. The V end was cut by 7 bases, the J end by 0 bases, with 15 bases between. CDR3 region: CSGSPGQMNTEAFF. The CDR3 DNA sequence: TGCAGCGGTAGCCCCGGCCAAATGAACACTGAAGCTTTCTTT.

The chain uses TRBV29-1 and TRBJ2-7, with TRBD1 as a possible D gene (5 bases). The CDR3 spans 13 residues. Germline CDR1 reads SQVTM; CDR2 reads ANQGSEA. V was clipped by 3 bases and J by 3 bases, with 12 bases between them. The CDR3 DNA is TGCAGCGTTGAGAAGGGGTCGAGCTACGAGCAGTACTTC. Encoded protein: CSVEKGSSYEQYF.

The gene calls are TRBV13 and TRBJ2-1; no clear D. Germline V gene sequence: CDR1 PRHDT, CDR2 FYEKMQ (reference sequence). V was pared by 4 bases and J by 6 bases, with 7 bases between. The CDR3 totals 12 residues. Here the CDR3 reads CASSSYSNEQFF. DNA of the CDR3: TGTGCCAGCAGCTCATACTCCAATGAGCAGTTCTTC.

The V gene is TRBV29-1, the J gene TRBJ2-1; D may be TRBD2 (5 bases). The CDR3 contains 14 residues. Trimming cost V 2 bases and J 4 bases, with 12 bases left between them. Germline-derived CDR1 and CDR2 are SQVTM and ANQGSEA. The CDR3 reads CSVEREGRYNEQFF. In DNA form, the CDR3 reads TGCAGCGTTGAACGTGAGGGCCGGTACAATGAGCAGTTCTTC.

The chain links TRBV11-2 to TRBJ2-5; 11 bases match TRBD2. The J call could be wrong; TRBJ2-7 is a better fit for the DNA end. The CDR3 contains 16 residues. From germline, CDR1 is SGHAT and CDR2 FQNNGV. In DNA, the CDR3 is TGTGCCAGCAGCTGGGTGACTAGCGGGGCCACCTACGAGCAGTACTTC. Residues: CASSWVTSGATYEQYF.

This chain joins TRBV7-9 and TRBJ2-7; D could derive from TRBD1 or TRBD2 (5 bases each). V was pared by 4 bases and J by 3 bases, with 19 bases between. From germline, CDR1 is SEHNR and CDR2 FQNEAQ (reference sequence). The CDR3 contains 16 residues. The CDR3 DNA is TGTGCCAGCAGCTCGGGGTCAAGGGGCCGAATCTACGAGCAGTACTTC. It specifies CASSSGSRGRIYEQYF.

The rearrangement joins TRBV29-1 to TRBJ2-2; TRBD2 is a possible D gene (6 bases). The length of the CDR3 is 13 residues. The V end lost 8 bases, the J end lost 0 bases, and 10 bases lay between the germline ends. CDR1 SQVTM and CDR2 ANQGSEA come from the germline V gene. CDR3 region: CSYGSPNTGELFF. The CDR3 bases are TGCAGCTACGGGAGTCCGAACACCGGGGAGCTGTTTTTT.

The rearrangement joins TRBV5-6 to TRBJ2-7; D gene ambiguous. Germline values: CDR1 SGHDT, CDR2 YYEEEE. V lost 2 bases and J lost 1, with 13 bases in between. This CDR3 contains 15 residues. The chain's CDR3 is CASSFPSSMSYEQYF. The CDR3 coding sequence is TGTGCCAGCAGCTTCCCGAGTTCGATGTCCTACGAGCAGTACTTC.

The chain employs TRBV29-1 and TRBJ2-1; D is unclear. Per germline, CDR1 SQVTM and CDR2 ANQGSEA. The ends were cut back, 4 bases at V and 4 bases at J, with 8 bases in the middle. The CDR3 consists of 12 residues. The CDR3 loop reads CSVVGAYNEQFF. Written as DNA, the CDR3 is TGCAGCGTTGTCGGTGCTTACAATGAGCAGTTCTTC.

Here the CDR3 reads CASSVLAGLLDEQYF. CDR3 bases: TGTGCCAGCAGTGTCCTAGCGGGACTGCTAGACGAGCAGTACTTC. This sequence joins TRBV27 and TRBJ2-7, with 9 bases lining up with TRBD2. This CDR3 comprises 15 residues. The junction had 10 bases not matched to a gene; V was cut back by 5 bases and J by 5 bases. Looked up from germline, CDR1 is MNHEY and CDR2 is SMNVEV (reference sequence).

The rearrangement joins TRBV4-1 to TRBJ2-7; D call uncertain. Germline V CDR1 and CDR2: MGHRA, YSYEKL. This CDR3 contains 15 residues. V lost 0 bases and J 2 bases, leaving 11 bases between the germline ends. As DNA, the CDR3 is TGCGCCAGCAGCCAAGATCATGGGTTGCCCTACGAGCAGTACTTC. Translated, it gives CASSQDHGLPYEQYF.

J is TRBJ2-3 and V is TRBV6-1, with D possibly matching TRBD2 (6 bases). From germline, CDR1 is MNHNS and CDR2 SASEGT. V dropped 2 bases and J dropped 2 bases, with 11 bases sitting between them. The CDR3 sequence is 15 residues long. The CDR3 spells CASSERGLFTDTQYF. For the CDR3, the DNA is TGTGCCAGCAGTGAAAGGGGACTCTTCACAGATACGCAGTATTTT.

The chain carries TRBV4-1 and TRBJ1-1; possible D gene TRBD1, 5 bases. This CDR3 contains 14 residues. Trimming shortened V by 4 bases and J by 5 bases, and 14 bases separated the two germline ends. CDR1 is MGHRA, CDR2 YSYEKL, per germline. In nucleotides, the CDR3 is TGCGCCAGCAGCCTGGAGGGGCTGGGGACTGAAGCTTTCTTT. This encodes CASSLEGLGTEAFF.

CDR3 sequence reads: CASSLRQLDYEQYF. In DNA form, the CDR3 reads TGTGCCAGCAGCTTGAGACAGTTGGACTACGAGCAGTACTTC. The V call is TRBV11-2, the J call TRBJ2-7; D perhaps matches TRBD1 (5 bases). This CDR3 region has 14 residues. V lost 3 bases and J 3 bases, leaving 12 bases between the germline ends. Germline lookup yields CDR1 SGHAT and CDR2 FQNNGV.

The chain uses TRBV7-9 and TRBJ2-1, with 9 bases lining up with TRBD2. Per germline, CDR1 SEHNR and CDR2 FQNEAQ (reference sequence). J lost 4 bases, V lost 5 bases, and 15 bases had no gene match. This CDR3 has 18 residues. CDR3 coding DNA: TGTGCCAGCAGCCCCCCCAAGACCGGGACTAGCCTATACAATGAGCAGTTCTTC. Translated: CASSPPKTGTSLYNEQFF.

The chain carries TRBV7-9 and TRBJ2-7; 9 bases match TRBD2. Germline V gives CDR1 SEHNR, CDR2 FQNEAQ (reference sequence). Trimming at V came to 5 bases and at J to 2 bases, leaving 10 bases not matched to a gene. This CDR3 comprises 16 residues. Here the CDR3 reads CASSAPPGTSPYEQYF. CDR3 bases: TGTGCCAGCAGCGCTCCCCCCGGGACTAGCCCCTACGAGCAGTACTTC.

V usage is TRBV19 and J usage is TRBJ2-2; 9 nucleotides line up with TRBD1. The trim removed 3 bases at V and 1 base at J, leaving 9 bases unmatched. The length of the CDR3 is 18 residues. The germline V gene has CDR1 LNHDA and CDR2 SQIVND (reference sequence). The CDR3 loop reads CASSILIGQGWNTGELFF. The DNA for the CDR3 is TGTGCCAGTAGTATCCTGATCGGACAGGGGTGGAACACCGGGGAGCTGTTTTTT.

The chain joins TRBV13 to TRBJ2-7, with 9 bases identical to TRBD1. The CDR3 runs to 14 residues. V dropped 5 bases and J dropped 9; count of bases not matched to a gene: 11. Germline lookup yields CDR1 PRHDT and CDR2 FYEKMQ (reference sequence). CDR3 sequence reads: CASSPPGQGPAQYF. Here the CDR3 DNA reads TGTGCCAGCAGCCCACCGGGACAGGGCCCAGCGCAGTACTTC. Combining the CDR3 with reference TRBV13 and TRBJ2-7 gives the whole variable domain AAGVIQSPRHLIKEKRETATLKCYPIPRHDTVYWYQQGPGQDPQFLISFYEKMQSDKGSIPDRFSAQQFSDYHSELNMSSLELGDSALYFCASSPPGQGPAQYFGPGTRLTVT.

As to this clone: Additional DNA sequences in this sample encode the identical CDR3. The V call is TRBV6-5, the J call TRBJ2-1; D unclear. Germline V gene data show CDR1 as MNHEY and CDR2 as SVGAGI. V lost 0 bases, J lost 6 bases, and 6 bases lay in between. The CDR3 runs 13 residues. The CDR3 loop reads CASSYSSGNEQFF. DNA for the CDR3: TGTGCCAGCAGTTACTCTTCGGGCAATGAGCAGTTCTTC.

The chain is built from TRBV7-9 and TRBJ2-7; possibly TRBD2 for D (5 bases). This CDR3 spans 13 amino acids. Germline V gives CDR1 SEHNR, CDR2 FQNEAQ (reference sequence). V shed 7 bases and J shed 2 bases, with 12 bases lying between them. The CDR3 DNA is TGTGCCAGCAACTCGGGCGGGCCCTACGAGCAGTACTTC. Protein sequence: CASNSGGPYEQYF.

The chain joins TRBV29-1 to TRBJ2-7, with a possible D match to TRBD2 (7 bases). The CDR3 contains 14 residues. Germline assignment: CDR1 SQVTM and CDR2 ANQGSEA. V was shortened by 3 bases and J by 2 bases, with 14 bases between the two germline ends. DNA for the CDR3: TGCAGCGTTGAGAACAGGGACTACCCCTACGAGCAGTACTTC. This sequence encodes CSVENRDYPYEQYF.

This CDR3 reads CASSLTGLKNEQYF. CDR3 DNA: TGTGCCAGCAGCTTGACGGGGTTGAAGAACGAGCAGTACTTC. The V call is TRBV5-4, the J call TRBJ2-7, with D tentatively TRBD2 (5 bases). CDR1 is SGHNT and CDR2 is YYREEE in the germline V gene (reference sequence). V was clipped by 1 base and J by 5 bases, with 13 bases between them. CDR3 length: 14 amino acids.

Here the CDR3 reads CASRPQGIPYEQYF. Here the CDR3 DNA reads TGTGCCAGCAGACCACAGGGGATCCCCTACGAGCAGTACTTC. V usage is TRBV6-5 and J usage is TRBJ2-7, with TRBD1 matching 7 bases. Germline V gene data show CDR1 as MNHEY and CDR2 as SVGAGI. V lost 6 bases and J lost 2; bases outside the gene matches: 7. CDR3 length: 14 amino acids.

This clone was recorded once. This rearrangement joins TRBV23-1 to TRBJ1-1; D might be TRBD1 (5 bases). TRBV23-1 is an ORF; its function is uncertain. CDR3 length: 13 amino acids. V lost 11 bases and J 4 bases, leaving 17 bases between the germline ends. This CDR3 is CAPRSSGTTEAFF. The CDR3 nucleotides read TGCGCCCCGCGAAGTTCGGGGACCACTGAAGCTTTCTTT.

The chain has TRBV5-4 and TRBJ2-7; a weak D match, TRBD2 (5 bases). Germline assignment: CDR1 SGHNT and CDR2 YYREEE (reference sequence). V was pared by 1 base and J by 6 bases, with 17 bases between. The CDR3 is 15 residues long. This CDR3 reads CASSLNAGAFLEQYF. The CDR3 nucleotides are TGTGCCAGCAGCTTGAATGCGGGCGCCTTCCTCGAGCAGTACTTC.

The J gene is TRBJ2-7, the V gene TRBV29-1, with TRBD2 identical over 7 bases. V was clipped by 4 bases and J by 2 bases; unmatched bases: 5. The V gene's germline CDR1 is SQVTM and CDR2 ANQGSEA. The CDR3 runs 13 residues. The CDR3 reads CSVGSRGTYEQYF. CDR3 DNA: TGCAGCGTTGGATCGCGGGGGACCTACGAGCAGTACTTC.

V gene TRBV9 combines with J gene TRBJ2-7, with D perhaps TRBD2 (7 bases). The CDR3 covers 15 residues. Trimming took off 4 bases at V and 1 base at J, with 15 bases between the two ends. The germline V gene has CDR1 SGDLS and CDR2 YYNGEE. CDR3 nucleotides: TGTGCCAGCAGCTCCGGAGGGGGGGGATCCTACGAGCAGTACTTC. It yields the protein CASSSGGGGSYEQYF.

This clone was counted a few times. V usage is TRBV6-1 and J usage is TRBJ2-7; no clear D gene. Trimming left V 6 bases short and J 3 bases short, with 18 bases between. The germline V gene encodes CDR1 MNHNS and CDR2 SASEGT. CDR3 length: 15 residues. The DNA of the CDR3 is TGTGCCAGCAGCATGGGAAAACAGCTGAACTACGAGCAGTACTTC. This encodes CASSMGKQLNYEQYF.